Sequencing of this T cell receptor (beta chain) was carried out in a study of shared clonotypes between healthy human individuals. In the original processing: Because ImmunoSEQ provided only junction sequences with no quality scores, the filtering differed. Produced via immunoSEQ multiplex PCR; TCRdb's table is partial and in-frame only. The V and J calls and clone size were taken over from that table, and D and trimming were inferred from the DNA. The sample gives about 2.4 million clones, around 90% of which show up once; under 0.15% is in the top ten. About this clone: The sample has other DNA sequences that encode this CDR3 too.

Input material: naive CD4+ T cells sorted from blood. Subset specified: CD45RA+ positively selected. The TCR sequence derives from a man between 18 and 35 years old in good health.

This chain's CDR3 is CASSLDRVGEQYF. The CDR3 nucleotides read TGCGCCAGCAGCTTGGACAGGGTTGGAGAGCAGTACTTC. V usage is TRBV5-1 and J usage is TRBJ2-7; D might be TRBD1 (6 bases). There are 13 residues in the CDR3. Germline V CDR1 and CDR2: SGHRS, YFSETQ. Trimming removed 0 bases at V and 7 bases at J, with 11 bases between.